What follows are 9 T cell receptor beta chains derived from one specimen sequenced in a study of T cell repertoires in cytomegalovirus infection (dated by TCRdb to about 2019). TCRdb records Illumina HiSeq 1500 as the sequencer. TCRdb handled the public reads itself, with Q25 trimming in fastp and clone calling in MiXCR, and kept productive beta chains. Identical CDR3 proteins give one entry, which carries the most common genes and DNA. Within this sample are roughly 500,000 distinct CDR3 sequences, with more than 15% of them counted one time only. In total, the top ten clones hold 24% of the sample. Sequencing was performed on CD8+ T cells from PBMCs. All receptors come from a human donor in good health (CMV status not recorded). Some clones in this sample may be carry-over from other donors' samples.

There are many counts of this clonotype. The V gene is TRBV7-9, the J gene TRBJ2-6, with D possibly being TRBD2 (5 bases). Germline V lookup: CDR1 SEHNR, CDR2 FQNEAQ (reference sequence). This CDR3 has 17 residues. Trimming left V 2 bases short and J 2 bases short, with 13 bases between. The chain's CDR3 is CASSLITREAGANVLTF. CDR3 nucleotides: TGTGCCAGCAGCTTAATCACTCGGGAAGCTGGGGCCAACGTCCTGACTTTC. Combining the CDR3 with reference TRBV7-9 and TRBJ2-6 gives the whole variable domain DTGVSQNPRHKITKRGQNVTFRCDPISEHNRLYWYRQTLGQGPEFLTYFQNEAQLEKSRLLSDRFSAERPKGSFSTLEIQRTEQGDSAMYLCASSLITREAGANVLTFGAGSRLTVL.

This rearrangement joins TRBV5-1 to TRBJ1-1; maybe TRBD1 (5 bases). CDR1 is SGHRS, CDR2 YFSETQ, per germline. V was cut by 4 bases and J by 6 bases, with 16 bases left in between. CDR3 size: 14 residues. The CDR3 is CASSAPGGRPEAFF. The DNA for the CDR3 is TGCGCCAGCAGCGCTCCCGGGGGACGACCTGAAGCTTTCTTT.

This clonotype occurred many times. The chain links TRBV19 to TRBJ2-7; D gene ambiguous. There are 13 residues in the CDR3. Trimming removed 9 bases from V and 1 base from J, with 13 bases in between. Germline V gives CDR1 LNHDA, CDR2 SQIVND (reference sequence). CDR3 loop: CASSTTVSYEQYF. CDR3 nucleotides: TGTGCCAGCAGCACGACTGTGTCCTACGAGCAGTACTTC.

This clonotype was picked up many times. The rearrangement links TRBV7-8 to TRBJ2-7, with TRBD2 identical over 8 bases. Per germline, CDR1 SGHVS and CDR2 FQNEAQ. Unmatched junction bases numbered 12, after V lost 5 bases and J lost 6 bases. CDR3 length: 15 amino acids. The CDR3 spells CASSVGAGAPGEQYF. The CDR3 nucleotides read TGTGCCAGCAGCGTAGGAGCGGGAGCCCCTGGCGAGCAGTACTTC.

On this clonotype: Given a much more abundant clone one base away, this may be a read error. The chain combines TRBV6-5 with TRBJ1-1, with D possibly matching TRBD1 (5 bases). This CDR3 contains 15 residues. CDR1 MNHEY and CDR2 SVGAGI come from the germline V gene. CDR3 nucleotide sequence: TGTGCCCGCAGTGAAAACACAGGACACTTGCCTGAAGCTTTCTTT. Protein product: CARSENTGHLPEAFF.

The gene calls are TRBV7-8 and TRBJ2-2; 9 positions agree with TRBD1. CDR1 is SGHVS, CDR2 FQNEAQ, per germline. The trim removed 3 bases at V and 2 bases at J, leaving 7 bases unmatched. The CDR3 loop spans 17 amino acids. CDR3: CASSFYRQGGNTGELFF. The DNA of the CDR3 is TGTGCCAGCAGCTTTTACAGACAGGGGGGAAACACCGGGGAGCTGTTTTTT.

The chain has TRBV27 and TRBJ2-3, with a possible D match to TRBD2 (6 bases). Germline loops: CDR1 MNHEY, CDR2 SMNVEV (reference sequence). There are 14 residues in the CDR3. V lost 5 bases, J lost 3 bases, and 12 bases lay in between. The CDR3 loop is CASSPGGRTDTQYF. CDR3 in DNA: TGTGCCAGCAGTCCCGGGGGTAGGACAGATACGCAGTATTTT.

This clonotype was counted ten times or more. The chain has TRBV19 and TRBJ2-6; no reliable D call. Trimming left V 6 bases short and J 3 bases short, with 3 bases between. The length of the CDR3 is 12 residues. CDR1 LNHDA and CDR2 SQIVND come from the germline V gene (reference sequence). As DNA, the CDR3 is TGTGCCAGTAGGTATGGGGCCAACGTCCTGACTTTC. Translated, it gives CASRYGANVLTF.

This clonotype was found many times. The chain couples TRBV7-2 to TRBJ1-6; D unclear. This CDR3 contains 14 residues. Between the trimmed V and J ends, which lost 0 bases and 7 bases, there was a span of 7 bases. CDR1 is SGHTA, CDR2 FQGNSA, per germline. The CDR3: CASSLAWENSPLHF. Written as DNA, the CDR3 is TGTGCCAGCAGCTTAGCATGGGAGAATTCACCCCTCCACTTT.